The clone carrying this T cell receptor beta chain was counted between two and nine times. The sample is drawn from a study of blood T cell repertoires in COVID-19. Study context: The cDNA or gDNA used as material had been derived from T cells, B-cell-depleted T cells, or PBMCs.

J gave up 7 bases and V 11 bases, and 12 bases lay outside the gene matches. CDR3 size: 14 residues. CDR1 and CDR2 (germline): ENHRY, SYGVKD. Data came from immunoSEQ multiplex PCR; TCRdb stores just in-frame clones and leaves some out. Of around 210,000 clones in the sample, roughly four fifths are singletons; the top ten hold over 6.5%. Sequencing was carried out using peripheral blood. This clonotype originated in a woman aged 80 or older with COVID-19, enrolled during active disease. The rearrangement uses TRBV10-3 and TRBJ2-1; TRBD2 matches 9 bases. CDR3 sequence reads: CAVGSGGPENEQFF. The CDR3 DNA follows: TGTGCCGTAGGGAGCGGGGGGCCGGAGAATGAGCAGTTCTTC.